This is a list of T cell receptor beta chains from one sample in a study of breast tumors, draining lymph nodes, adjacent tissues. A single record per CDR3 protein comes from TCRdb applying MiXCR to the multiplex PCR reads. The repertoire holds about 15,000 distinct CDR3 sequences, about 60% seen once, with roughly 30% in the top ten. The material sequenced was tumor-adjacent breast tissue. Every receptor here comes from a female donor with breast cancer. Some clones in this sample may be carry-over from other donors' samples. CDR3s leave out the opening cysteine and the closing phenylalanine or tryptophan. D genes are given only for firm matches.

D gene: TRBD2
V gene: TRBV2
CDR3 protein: ASRPGAGGDTQY

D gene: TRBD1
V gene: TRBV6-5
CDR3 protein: ASSPPRGINTEAF

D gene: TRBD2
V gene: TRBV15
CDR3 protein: ATSREGGGAYEQY

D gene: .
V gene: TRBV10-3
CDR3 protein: AISESTGAGGQLNYGYT

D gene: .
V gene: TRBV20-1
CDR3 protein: SARGVDEQY

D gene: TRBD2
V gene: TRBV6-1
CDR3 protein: ASSRQREFSDTEY

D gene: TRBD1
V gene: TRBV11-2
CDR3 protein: ASRYPGQGAGSAYNEQF

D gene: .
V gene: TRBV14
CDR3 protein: ASSQHLGGNTIY

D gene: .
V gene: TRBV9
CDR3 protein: ASGSTDGHYNEQF

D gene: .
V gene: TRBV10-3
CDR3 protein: ATTSSVFQGYLLGGEQY

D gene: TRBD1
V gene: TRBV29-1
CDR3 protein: SVEGTATNEKLF

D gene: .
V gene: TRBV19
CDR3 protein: ASMRSGAPSYNSPLH

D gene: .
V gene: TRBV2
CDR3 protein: ASSESRTALG

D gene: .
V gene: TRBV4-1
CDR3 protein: ASSQDGTGPMSSYNSPLH

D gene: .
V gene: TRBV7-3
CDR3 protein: ASSFGGKGYNEQF

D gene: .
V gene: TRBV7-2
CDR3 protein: ASSFSRTEAF

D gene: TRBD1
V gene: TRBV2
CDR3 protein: ASSERDRGAQY

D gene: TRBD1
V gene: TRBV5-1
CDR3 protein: ASSDRGPREQY

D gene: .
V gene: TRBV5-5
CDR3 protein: ASSLVTGSQETQH

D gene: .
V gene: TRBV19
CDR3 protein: ASSIEGPINQPQH

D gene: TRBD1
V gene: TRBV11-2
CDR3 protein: ASSPRQGNYGYT

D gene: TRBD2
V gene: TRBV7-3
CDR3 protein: ASSPTGLAGEVYEQY

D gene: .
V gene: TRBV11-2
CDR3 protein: ASSLDPSMNTEAF

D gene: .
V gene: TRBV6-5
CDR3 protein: ASSYSTGLYGYT

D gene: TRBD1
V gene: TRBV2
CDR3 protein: ASSRTGGSNYGYT